Each of the 18 T cell receptor beta chains below was sequenced from the same sample in a study of regulatory T cells in long-lasting Graves disease. The sample's time point: newly diagnosed GD, antithyroid drugs for less than 3 months. Preparation of the TCR library used RNA extracted from PBMCs. For TCR beta, libraries came from iRepertoire HTBI primers and Arm-PCR of CDR3 regions. TCRdb used MiXCR to reprocess the multiplex PCR reads, holding one entry per CDR3 protein. The table shows about 610,000 distinct CDR3 sequences, with 16% occurring only once. The sample also formed part of further work on T cells in Graves' hyperthyroidism and ophthalmopathy.

This material consisted of peripheral blood mononuclear cells (PBMCs), taken at new diagnosis, from a patient treated with antithyroid drugs. The receptors stem from a man younger than 35 with Graves disease.

This clonotype was recorded a few times. The chain couples TRBV7-8 to TRBJ1-1; 7 nucleotides line up with TRBD1. Trimming took 4 bases from V and 4 from J; bases not matched to a gene: 6. CDR1 and CDR2 (germline): SGHVS, FQNEAQ. This CDR3 is 14 amino acids long. CDR3 nucleotides: TGTGCCAGCAGCTCAACAGGGGTAGGCACTGAAGCTTTCTTT. As protein: CASSSTGVGTEAFF.

CDR3 amino acids: CASSFDGSGRETQYF. CDR3 nucleotides: TGTGCCAGCAGCTTTGACGGGAGCGGGAGGGAGACCCAGTACTTC. The chain links TRBV7-9 to TRBJ2-5; 9 bases line up with TRBD2. Unmatched junction bases numbered 7, after V lost 3 bases and J lost 5 bases. Germline assignment: CDR1 SEHNR and CDR2 FQNEAQ (reference sequence). The CDR3 sequence is 15 residues long.

This clonotype occurred many times. The chain uses TRBV11-2 and TRBJ2-5; TRBD2 matches at 7 bases. The J segment lost 3 bases and the V segment lost 4 bases, leaving 11 bases of the junction unmatched. The CDR3 sequence is 16 residues long. Germline CDR1 is SGHAT and CDR2 is FQNNGV. The CDR3 bases are TGTGCCAGCAGCTCGATATCCAGCGGGGAGGAAGAGACCCAGTACTTC. This gives the protein CASSSISSGEEETQYF.

This clonotype was counted between two and nine times. V is TRBV5-1 and J is TRBJ1-2; D not resolved. The CDR3 covers 16 residues. V lost 0 bases and J lost 0, with 12 bases in between. Germline V gene sequence: CDR1 SGHRS, CDR2 YFSETQ. CDR3 sequence reads: CASSLVRPDTNYGYTF. CDR3 sequence (DNA): TGCGCCAGCAGCTTGGTACGGCCAGATACTAACTATGGCTACACCTTC. Using reference TRBV5-1 and TRBJ1-2 for the parts outside the CDR3, the full variable domain is KAGVTQTPRYLIKTRGQQVTLSCSPISGHRSVSWYQQTPGQGLQFLFEYFSETQRNKGNFPGRFSGRQFSNSRSEMNVSTLELGDSALYLCASSLVRPDTNYGYTFGSGTRLTVV.

Only a few counts were recorded for this clonotype. Possible read error: a much larger clone is one base away. The chain links TRBV28 to TRBJ2-7; no clear D. Trimming pared 2 bases from V and 6 bases from J, leaving 14 bases between. The CDR3 sequence is 14 residues long. From germline, CDR1 is MDHEN and CDR2 SYDVKM. CDR3 bases: TGTGCCAGCAGTTTAAGTTCGACACCGGTCGAGCAGTACTTC. Residues: CASSLSSTPVEQYF.

In its sample, this clonotype was seen many times. This chain connects TRBV2 to TRBJ1-5; D is undetermined. Trimming pared 0 bases from V and 2 bases from J, leaving 11 bases between. Germline V gives CDR1 SNHLY, CDR2 FYNNEI. The CDR3 runs 16 residues. In DNA form, the CDR3 reads TGTGCCAGCAGTGAAGCGTTCGCCAGACGCAATCAGCCCCAGCATTTT. The encoded protein is CASSEAFARRNQPQHF.

The V and J genes are TRBV5-1 and TRBJ1-4; maybe TRBD1 (6 bases). V was clipped by 3 bases and J by 6 bases, with 12 bases between them. Germline V gives CDR1 SGHRS, CDR2 YFSETQ. This CDR3 contains 14 residues. The CDR3 sequence: CASSSGGWDEKLFF. In nucleotides, the CDR3 is TGCGCCAGCAGCTCCGGGGGCTGGGATGAAAAACTGTTTTTT.

This clonotype was seen a handful of times. The chain uses TRBV7-3 and TRBJ2-6, with D perhaps TRBD1 (6 bases). The V end lost 2 bases, the J end lost 5 bases, and 10 bases lay between the germline ends. The V gene's germline CDR1 is SGHTA and CDR2 FQGTGA. The CDR3 length is 15 residues. The CDR3 coding sequence is TGTGCCAGCAGCTTAGCGCAGGGGTGGGCCAACGTCCTGACTTTC. Its protein product is CASSLAQGWANVLTF.

The rearrangement joins TRBV6-5 to TRBJ1-6; possible D gene TRBD1, 6 bases. Trimming shortened V by 0 bases and J by 7 bases, and 10 bases separated the two germline ends. There are 15 residues in the CDR3. In germline, CDR1 is MNHEY, CDR2 SVGAGI. The CDR3 bases are TGTGCCAGCAGTTACTCGATCAGGGGAAATTCACCCCTCCACTTT. This gives the protein CASSYSIRGNSPLHF.

This clonotype was recorded a few times. The gene calls are TRBV20-1 and TRBJ2-5, with unresolved D. The CDR3 totals 12 residues. The V end lost 3 bases, the J end lost 3 bases, and 8 bases lay between the germline ends. From germline, CDR1 is DFQATT and CDR2 SNEGSKA (reference sequence). CDR3 bases: TGCAGTGCTAGGTTACGAGAAGAGACCCAGTACTTC. This translates into CSARLREETQYF.

This clonotype was detected only a few times. This rearrangement joins TRBV30 to TRBJ2-7; D is unclear. The length of the CDR3 is 14 residues. Germline loops: CDR1 GTSNPN, CDR2 SVGIG (reference sequence). The V gene lost 1 base and the J gene lost 3 bases, with 13 bases spanning the gap. The CDR3 DNA is TGTGCCTGGAGTGCCCGCAGTCTCTACTACGAGCAGTACTTC. Encoded protein: CAWSARSLYYEQYF.

This clonotype has a single count. The limits of the CDR3 on the DNA are not certain, so only TCRdb's listed CDR3 is given. V usage is TRBV6-2 or TRBV6-3 and J usage is TRBJ2-2. The germline gives CDR1 MNHEY, CDR2 SVGEGT. The CDR3 is 13 amino acids in total, end residues counted. CDR3 sequence: CASSTSNTGELFF.

In its sample, this clonotype was seen many times. The J gene is TRBJ2-7, the V gene TRBV28; TRBD2 matches at 16 bases. The CDR3 has 19 amino acids. Germline loops: CDR1 MDHEN, CDR2 SYDVKM. J gave up 5 bases and V 3 bases, and 13 bases lay outside the gene matches. CDR3 nucleotides: TGTGCCAGCAGTTTCCGGGGACTAGCGGGAGGGCCATTTCGCCACGAGCAGTACTTC. It translates to CASSFRGLAGGPFRHEQYF. Supplemented by reference TRBV28 and TRBJ2-7, the full variable domain reads DVKVTQSSRYLVKRTGEKVFLECVQDMDHENMFWYRQDPGLGLRLIYFSYDVKMKEKGDIPEGYSVSREKKERFSLILESASTNQTSMYLCASSFRGLAGGPFRHEQYFGPGTRLTVT.

The CDR3 loop reads CASSPRRDPYYEQYF. The DNA of the CDR3 is TGTGCCAGCAGCCCCCGGAGGGACCCTTACTACGAGCAGTACTTC. This chain joins TRBV7-8 and TRBJ2-7; D perhaps matches TRBD2 (6 bases). Trimming stripped 5 bases from V and 3 bases from J, with 17 bases between. Germline CDR1 is SGHVS and CDR2 is FQNEAQ. CDR3 length equals 15 residues.

This clonotype appeared many times. The chain links TRBV5-1 to TRBJ2-7; D not certain. Germline CDR1 reads SGHRS; CDR2 reads YFSETQ. The length of the CDR3 is 12 residues. Trimming stripped 0 bases from V and 7 bases from J, with 8 bases between. The CDR3 sequence is CASSLGREEQYF. In nucleotides, the CDR3 is TGCGCCAGCAGCTTGGGTCGTGAGGAGCAGTACTTC.

This clonotype turned up a few times. This chain links TRBV29-1 with TRBJ2-7; D remains ambiguous. The CDR3 is made up of 12 amino acids. Per the germline V gene, CDR1 is SQVTM and CDR2 is ANQGSEA. V was cut by 0 bases and J by 5 bases, with 8 bases left in between. CDR3 DNA sequence: TGCAGCGTTGAAGATCTAGACGACGAGCAGTACTTC. It encodes CSVEDLDDEQYF.

This clonotype turned up a few times. The chain employs TRBV13 and TRBJ2-7; perhaps TRBD1 as D (6 bases). V was pared by 5 bases and J by 2 bases, with 10 bases between. Germline loops: CDR1 PRHDT, CDR2 FYEKMQ (reference sequence). This CDR3 comprises 13 residues. CDR3 region: CASSVGQTYEQYF. The CDR3 DNA is TGTGCCAGCAGCGTCGGACAGACCTACGAGCAGTACTTC.

Ten or more counts support this clonotype. The chain employs TRBV5-1 and TRBJ2-4; 8 bases are a match to TRBD1. V lost 3 bases and J lost 1; bases outside the gene matches: 3. The CDR3 runs to 15 residues. Germline loops: CDR1 SGHRS, CDR2 YFSETQ. The CDR3 reads CASSSGGSAKNIQYF. CDR3 DNA sequence: TGCGCCAGCAGCTCAGGGGGCTCGGCCAAAAACATTCAGTACTTC. Filled out from reference TRBV5-1 and TRBJ2-4, the complete variable domain reads KAGVTQTPRYLIKTRGQQVTLSCSPISGHRSVSWYQQTPGQGLQFLFEYFSETQRNKGNFPGRFSGRQFSNSRSEMNVSTLELGDSALYLCASSSGGSAKNIQYFGAGTRLSVL.